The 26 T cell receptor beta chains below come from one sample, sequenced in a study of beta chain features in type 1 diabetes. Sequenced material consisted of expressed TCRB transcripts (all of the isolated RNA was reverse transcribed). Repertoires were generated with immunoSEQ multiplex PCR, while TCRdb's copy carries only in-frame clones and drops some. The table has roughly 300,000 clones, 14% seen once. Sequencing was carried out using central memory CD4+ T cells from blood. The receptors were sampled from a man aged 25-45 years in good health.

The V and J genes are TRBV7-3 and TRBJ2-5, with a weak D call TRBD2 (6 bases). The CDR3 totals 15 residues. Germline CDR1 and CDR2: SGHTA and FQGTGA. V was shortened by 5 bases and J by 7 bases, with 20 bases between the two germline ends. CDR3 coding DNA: TGTGCCAGCAGCCTGGGGGGTGGAGGAGGCGGGACCCAGTACTTC. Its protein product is CASSLGGGGGGTQYF.

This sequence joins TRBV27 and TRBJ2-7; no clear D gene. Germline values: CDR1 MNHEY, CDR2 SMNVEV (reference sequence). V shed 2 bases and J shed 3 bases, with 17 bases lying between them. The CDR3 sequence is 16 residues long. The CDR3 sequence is CASSLNLRAAYYEQYF. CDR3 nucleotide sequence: TGTGCCAGCAGTTTAAATTTACGGGCGGCCTACTACGAGCAGTACTTC.

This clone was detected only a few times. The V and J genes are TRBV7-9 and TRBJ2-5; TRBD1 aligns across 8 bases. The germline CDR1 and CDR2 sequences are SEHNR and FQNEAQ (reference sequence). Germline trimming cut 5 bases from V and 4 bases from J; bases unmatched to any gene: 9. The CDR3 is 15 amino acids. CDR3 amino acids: CASSETGVRGETQYF. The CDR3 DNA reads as TGTGCCAGCAGCGAGACAGGGGTGAGGGGAGAGACCCAGTACTTC.

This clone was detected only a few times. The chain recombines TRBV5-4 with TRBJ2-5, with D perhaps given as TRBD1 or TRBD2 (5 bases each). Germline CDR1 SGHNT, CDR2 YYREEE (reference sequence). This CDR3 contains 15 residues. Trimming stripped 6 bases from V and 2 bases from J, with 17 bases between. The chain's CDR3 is CASTPNRGPQETQYF. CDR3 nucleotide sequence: TGTGCCAGCACCCCAAATCGGGGACCACAAGAGACCCAGTACTTC. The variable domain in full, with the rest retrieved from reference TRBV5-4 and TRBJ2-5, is ETGVTQSPTHLIKTRGQQVTLRCSSQSGHNTVSWYQQALGQGPQFIFQYYREEENGRGNFPPRFSGLQFPNYSSELNVNALELDDSALYLCASTPNRGPQETQYFGPGTRLLVL.

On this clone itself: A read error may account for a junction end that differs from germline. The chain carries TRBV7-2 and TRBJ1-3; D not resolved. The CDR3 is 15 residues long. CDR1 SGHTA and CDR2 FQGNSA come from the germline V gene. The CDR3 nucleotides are TGTGCCAGCAGCCCTAGAGGTGCCTCTGGAAACACCACATATTTT. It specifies CASSPRGASGNTTYF. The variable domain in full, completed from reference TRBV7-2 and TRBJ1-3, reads GAGVSQSPSNKVTEKGKDVELRCDPISGHTALYWYRQSLGQGLEFLIYFQGNSAPDKSGLPSDRFSAERTGGSVSTLTIQRTQQEDSAVYLCASSPRGASGNTTYFGEGSWLTVV.

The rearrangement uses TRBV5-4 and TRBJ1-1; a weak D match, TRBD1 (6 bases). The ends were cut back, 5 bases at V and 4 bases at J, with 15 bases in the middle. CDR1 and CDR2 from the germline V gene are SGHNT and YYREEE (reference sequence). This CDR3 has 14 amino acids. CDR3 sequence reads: CASRPQGIGTEAFF. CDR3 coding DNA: TGTGCCAGCAGGCCACAGGGTATCGGCACTGAAGCTTTCTTT.

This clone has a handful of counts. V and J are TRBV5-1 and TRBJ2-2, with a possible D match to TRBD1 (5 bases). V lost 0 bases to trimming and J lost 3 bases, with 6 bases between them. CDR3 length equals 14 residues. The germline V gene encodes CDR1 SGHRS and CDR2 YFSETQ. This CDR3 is CASSLAQDTGELFF. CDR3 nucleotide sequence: TGCGCCAGCAGCTTGGCACAGGACACCGGGGAGCTGTTTTTT.

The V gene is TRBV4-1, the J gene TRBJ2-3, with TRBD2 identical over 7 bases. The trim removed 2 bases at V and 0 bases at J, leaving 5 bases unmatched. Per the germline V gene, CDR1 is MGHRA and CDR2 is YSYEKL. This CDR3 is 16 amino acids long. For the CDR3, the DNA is TGCGCCAGCAGCCAATCTGGACTAGTTAGCACAGATACGCAGTATTTT. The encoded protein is CASSQSGLVSTDTQYF.

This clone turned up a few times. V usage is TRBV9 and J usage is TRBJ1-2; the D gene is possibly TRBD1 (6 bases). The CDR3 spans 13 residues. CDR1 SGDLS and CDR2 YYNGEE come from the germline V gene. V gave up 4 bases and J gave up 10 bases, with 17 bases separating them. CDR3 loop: CASSTQNTGSYTF. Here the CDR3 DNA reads TGTGCCAGCAGCACGCAAAACACAGGGTCCTACACCTTC.

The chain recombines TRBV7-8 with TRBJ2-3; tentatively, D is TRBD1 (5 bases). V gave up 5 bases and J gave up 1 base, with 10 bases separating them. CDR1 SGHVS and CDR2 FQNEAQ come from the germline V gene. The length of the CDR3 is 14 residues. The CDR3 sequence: CASSLQVRTDTQYF. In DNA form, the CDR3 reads TGTGCCAGCAGCCTACAGGTCCGCACAGATACGCAGTATTTT. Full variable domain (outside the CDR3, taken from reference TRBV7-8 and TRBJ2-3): GAGVSQSPRYKVAKRGQDVALRCDPISGHVSLFWYQQALGQGPEFLTYFQNEAQLDKSGLPSDRFFAERPEGSVSTLKIQRTQQEDSAVYLCASSLQVRTDTQYFGPGTRLTVL.

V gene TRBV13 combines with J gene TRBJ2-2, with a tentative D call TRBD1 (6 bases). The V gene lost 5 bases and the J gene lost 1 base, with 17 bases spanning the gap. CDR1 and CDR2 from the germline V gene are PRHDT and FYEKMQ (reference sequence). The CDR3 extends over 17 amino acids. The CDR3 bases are TGTGCCAGCAGCCACGGAAAACAGGGATTGAACACCGGGGAGCTGTTTTTT. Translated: CASSHGKQGLNTGELFF.

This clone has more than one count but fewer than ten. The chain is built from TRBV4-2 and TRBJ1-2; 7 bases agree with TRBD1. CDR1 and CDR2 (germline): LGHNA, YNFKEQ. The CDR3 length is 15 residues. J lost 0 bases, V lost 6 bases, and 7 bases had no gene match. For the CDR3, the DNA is TGTGCCAGCAGTCTCGGACAGGAGACTAACTATGGCTACACCTTC. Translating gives CASSLGQETNYGYTF.

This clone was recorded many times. CDR3 nucleotides: TGTGCCATCAGTCACAGGGGCTACAGCAATCAGCCCCAGCATTTT. This encodes CAISHRGYSNQPQHF. This sequence joins TRBV10-3 and TRBJ1-5, with TRBD1 identical over 7 bases. With V trimmed by 5 bases and J by 1 base, 5 bases remained unmatched. Germline-derived CDR1 and CDR2 are ENHRY and SYGVKD. CDR3 length equals 15 residues.

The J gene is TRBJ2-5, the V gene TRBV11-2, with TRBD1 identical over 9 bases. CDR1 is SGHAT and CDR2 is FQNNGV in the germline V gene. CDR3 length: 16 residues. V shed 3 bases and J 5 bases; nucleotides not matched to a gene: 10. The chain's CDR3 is CASSFRPGTGSETQYF. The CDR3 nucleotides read TGTGCCAGCAGCTTCCGTCCCGGGACAGGGTCGGAGACCCAGTACTTC. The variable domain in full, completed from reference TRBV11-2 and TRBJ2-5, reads EAGVAQSPRYKIIEKRQSVAFWCNPISGHATLYWYQQILGQGPKLLIQFQNNGVVDDSQLPKDRFSAERLKGVDSTLKIQPAKLEDSAVYLCASSFRPGTGSETQYFGPGTRLLVL.

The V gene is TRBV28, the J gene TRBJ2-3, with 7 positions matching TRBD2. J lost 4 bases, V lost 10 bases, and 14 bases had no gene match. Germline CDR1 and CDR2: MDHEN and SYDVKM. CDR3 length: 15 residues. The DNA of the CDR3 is TGTGCCACCAACCCGGGGGGAATCGGGGCAGATACGCAGTATTTT. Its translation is CATNPGGIGADTQYF.

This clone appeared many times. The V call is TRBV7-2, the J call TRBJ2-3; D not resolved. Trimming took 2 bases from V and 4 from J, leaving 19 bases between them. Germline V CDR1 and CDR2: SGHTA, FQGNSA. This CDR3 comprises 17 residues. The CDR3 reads CASSLSVFGDNSDTQYF. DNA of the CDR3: TGTGCCAGCAGCTTATCGGTTTTTGGTGACAATTCAGATACGCAGTATTTT.

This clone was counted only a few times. The CDR3, as DNA: TGTGCCAGCAGGGGACAGGGGTCCCACAATGAGCAGTTCTTC. Its translation: CASRGQGSHNEQFF. The genes are TRBV16 and TRBJ2-1; 10 bases are shared with TRBD1. V dropped 6 bases and J dropped 5; count of bases not matched to a gene: 4. This CDR3 is 14 amino acids long. CDR1 and CDR2 (germline): KGHSY, FQNENV.

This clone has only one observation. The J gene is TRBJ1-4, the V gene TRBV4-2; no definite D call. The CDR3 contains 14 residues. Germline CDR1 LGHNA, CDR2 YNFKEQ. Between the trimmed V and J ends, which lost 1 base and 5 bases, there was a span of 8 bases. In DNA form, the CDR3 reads TGTGCCAGCAGCCAAGTAAGCCACAATGAAAAACTGTTTTTT. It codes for CASSQVSHNEKLFF.

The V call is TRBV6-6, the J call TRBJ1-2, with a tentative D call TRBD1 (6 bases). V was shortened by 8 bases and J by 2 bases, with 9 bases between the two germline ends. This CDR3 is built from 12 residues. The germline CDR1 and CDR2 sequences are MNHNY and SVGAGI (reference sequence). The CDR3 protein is CASGGQNYGYTF. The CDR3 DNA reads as TGTGCCAGCGGGGGGCAGAACTATGGCTACACCTTC.

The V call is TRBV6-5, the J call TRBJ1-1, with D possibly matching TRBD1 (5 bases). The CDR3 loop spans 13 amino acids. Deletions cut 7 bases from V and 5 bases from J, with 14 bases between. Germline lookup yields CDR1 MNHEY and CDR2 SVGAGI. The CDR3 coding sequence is TGTGCCAGCAAGAATGGGGGGGGAACTGAAGCTTTCTTT. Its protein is CASKNGGGTEAFF.

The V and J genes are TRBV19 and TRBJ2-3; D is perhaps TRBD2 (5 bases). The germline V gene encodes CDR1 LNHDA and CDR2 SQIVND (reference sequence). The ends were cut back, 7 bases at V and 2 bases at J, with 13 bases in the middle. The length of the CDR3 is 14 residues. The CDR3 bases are TGTGCCAGTAAAGCGGACCTTAACACAGATACGCAGTATTTT. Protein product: CASKADLNTDTQYF.

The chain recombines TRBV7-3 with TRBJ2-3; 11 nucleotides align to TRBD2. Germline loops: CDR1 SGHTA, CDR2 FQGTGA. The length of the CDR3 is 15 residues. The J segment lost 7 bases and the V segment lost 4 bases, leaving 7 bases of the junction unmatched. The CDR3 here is CASSSTSGSSNTQYF. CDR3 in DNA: TGTGCCAGCAGCTCAACTAGCGGGAGTTCGAATACGCAGTATTTT. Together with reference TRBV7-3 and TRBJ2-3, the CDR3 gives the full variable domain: GAGVSQTPSNKVTEKGKYVELRCDPISGHTALYWYRQSLGQGPEFLIYFQGTGAADDSGLPNDRFFAVRPEGSVSTLKIQRTERGDSAVYLCASSSTSGSSNTQYFGPGTRLTVL.

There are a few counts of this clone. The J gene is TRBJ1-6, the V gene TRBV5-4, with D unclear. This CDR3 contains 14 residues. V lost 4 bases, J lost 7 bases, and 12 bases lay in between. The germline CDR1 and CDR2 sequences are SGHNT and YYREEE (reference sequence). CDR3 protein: CASSQGLVNSPLHF. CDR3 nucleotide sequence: TGTGCCAGCAGCCAAGGATTGGTCAATTCACCCCTCCACTTT.

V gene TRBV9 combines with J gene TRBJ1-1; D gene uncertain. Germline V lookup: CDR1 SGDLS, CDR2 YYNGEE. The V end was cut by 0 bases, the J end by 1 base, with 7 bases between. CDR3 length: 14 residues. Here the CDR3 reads CASSVGPGNTEAFF. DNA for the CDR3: TGTGCCAGCAGCGTAGGCCCGGGGAACACTGAAGCTTTCTTT.

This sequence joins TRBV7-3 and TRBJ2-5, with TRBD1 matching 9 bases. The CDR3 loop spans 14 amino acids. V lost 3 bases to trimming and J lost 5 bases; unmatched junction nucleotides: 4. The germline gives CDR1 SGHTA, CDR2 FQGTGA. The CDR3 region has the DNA TGTGCCAGCAGCTTTACAGGGGGCTTGGAGACCCAGTACTTC. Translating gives CASSFTGGLETQYF.

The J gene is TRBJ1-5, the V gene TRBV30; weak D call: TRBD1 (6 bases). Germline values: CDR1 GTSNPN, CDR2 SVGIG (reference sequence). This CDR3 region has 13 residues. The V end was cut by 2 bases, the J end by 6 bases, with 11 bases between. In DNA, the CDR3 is TGTGCCTGGAGTAGGGGGACGGGTCAGCCCCAGCATTTT. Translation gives CAWSRGTGQPQHF. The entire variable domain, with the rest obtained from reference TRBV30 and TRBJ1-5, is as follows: SQTIHQWPATLVQPVGSPLSLECTVEGTSNPNLYWYRQAAGRGLQLLFYSVGIGQISSEVPQNLSASRPQDRQFILSSKKLLLSDSGFYLCAWSRGTGQPQHFGDGTRLSIL.